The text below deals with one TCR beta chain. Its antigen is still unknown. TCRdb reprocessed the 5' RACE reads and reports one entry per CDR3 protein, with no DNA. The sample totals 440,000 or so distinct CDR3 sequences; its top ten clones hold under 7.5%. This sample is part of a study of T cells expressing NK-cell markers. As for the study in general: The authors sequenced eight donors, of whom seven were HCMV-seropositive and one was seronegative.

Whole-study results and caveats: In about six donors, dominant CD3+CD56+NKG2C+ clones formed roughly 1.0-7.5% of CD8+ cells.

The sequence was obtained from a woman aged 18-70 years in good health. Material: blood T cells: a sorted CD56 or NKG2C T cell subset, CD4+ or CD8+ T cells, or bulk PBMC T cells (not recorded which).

CDR3 region: CSVTRGGVAPDTQYF. The rearrangement uses TRBV29-1 and TRBJ2-3; TCRdb reports TRBD1, a call that lacks DNA to check it against. This CDR3 has 15 residues. CDR1 SQVTM and CDR2 ANQGSEA come from the germline V gene.